This T cell receptor (beta chain) stems from a study of blood T cell repertoires in COVID-19. About the research overall: The study drew acute and convalescent COVID-19 samples from the United States, Italy and Spain.

The participants were between roughly 18 and 100 years old and came from about two dozen US areas. Researchers sorted participants into cohorts using their self-reported clinical history. Symptom resolution, clearance, or two negative PCRs marked the recovered donors of Cohort 3. The CDR3 runs to 19 residues. V dropped 3 bases and J dropped 1; count of bases not matched to a gene: 6. CDR1 and CDR2 from the germline V gene are LNHNV and YYDKDF (reference sequence). Here immunoSEQ multiplex PCR was the method, and the copy in TCRdb shows in-frame clones only, minus some. The data contain 150,000 to 200,000 clones, approximately 83% of them singletons.

This receptor was taken from a woman aged 55-70 years who had recovered from COVID-19. Sequencing was performed on PBMCs or T cells enriched from blood (not recorded which). The J gene is TRBJ2-2, the V gene TRBV15, with TRBD2 identical over 15 bases. The CDR3 sequence is CATSSGTSGRRKNTGELFF. The CDR3 DNA reads as TGTGCCACCAGCAGCGGGACTAGCGGGAGGAGGAAGAACACCGGGGAGCTGTTTTTT.